These 32 T cell receptor beta chains share one sample of origin, sequenced in a study of T cell responses to AZD1222 COVID-19 vaccine (dated by TCRdb to 2020 to 2022). To prepare the library, the immunoSEQ multiplex PCR assay was applied. As stored in TCRdb, this immuneACCESS dataset retains in-frame rearrangements with V and J assigned. A fraction of the clones does not appear; measured against another copy, unresolved V genes explain less than half of the discrepancy, and the remainder lacks a known reason. This sample is represented by about 110,000 clones; around 87% of them were singletons. The biggest ten clones account for around 2.3% of the sample. The sample's time point, from its label and the paper: baseline before first vaccination. The sample consisted of peripheral blood, taken on day 0 of AZD1222 vaccination. The source of these receptors is an adult in good health.

V and J are TRBV7-8 and TRBJ1-3, with 10 bases fitting TRBD1. CDR1 and CDR2 (germline): SGHVS, FQNEAQ. This CDR3 region has 16 residues. The V gene end was trimmed by 4 bases and the J gene end by 2 bases; junction bases not matched to a gene: 5. CDR3 DNA sequence: TGTGCCAGCAGCTCGCGACAGGGGGCTGCTGGAAACACCATATATTTT. Translating gives CASSSRQGAAGNTIYF.

This chain links TRBV28 with TRBJ1-2, with 7 bases identical to TRBD1. J gave up 1 base and V 5 bases, and 4 bases lay outside the gene matches. This CDR3 has 14 amino acids. CDR1 MDHEN and CDR2 SYDVKM come from the germline V gene. This CDR3 reads CASSRDRNNYGYTF. Written as DNA, the CDR3 is TGTGCCAGCAGTCGGGACAGAAATAACTATGGCTACACCTTC.

The gene calls are TRBV7-6 and TRBJ2-3; 10 bases are shared with TRBD1. This CDR3 has 15 amino acids. Losses at the gene ends were 5 bases for V and 4 bases for J; bases not matched to a gene: 6. The germline CDR1 and CDR2 sequences are SGHVS and FNYEAQ. The CDR3 coding sequence is TGTGCCAGCAGCGGGGGGACAGGGGTGGCAGATACGCAGTATTTT. Translating gives CASSGGTGVADTQYF.

This clone was recorded a few times. The rearrangement links TRBV2 to TRBJ1-5; no firm D call. Trimming took 3 bases from V and 7 from J, leaving 19 bases between them. Germline V gene sequence: CDR1 SNHLY, CDR2 FYNNEI. This CDR3 region has 16 residues. The CDR3 loop reads CASSETKETQEQPQHF. For the CDR3, the DNA is TGTGCCAGCAGTGAGACTAAAGAGACCCAGGAGCAGCCCCAGCATTTT.

This sequence joins TRBV5-1 and TRBJ2-5; TRBD2 matches 12 bases. Germline trimming cut 0 bases from V and 0 bases from J; bases unmatched to any gene: 3. The CDR3 contains 17 residues. Germline V gene sequence: CDR1 SGHRS, CDR2 YFSETQ. CDR3 coding DNA: TGCGCCAGCAGCTTGGGGCTAGCGGGGGGGTACCAAGAGACCCAGTACTTC. This sequence encodes CASSLGLAGGYQETQYF.

The chain couples TRBV19 to TRBJ2-5, with 10 bases matching TRBD2. Germline V gene sequence: CDR1 LNHDA, CDR2 SQIVND (reference sequence). V shed 4 bases and J 4 bases; nucleotides not matched to a gene: 0. The CDR3 sequence is 13 residues long. The CDR3 region has the DNA TGTGCCAGTAGTACTAGCGGGAGAGAGACCCAGTACTTC. This gives the protein CASSTSGRETQYF.

The chain employs TRBV27 and TRBJ1-6, with D unresolved. This CDR3 is 13 amino acids long. The V gene's germline CDR1 is MNHEY and CDR2 SMNVEV (reference sequence). Trimming pared 7 bases from V and 7 bases from J, leaving 11 bases between. The CDR3 region is CASTPQGNSPLHF. CDR3 sequence (DNA): TGTGCCAGCACCCCTCAAGGAAATTCACCCCTCCACTTT.

V usage is TRBV28 and J usage is TRBJ2-5; D remains unclear. This CDR3 has 14 amino acids. The germline gives CDR1 MDHEN, CDR2 SYDVKM. The V end lost 2 bases, the J end lost 5 bases, and 12 bases lay between the germline ends. The CDR3 DNA reads TGTGCCAGCAGTTTAATGAGTGGGGTGGAGACCCAGTACTTC. Encoded protein: CASSLMSGVETQYF.

The rearrangement joins TRBV29-1 to TRBJ2-7; TRBD1 might be the D (6 bases). V was trimmed by 7 bases and J by 3 bases, leaving 10 bases between them. This CDR3 comprises 11 residues. Per germline, CDR1 SQVTM and CDR2 ANQGSEA. CDR3: CSAGTSYEQYF. DNA for the CDR3: TGCAGCGCCGGGACAAGCTACGAGCAGTACTTC.

The rearrangement uses TRBV20-1 and TRBJ1-1; TRBD1 is a possible D gene (5 bases). Germline V gene lookup returns CDR1 DFQATT and CDR2 SNEGSKA (reference sequence). Trimming shortened V by 3 bases and J by 4 bases, and 15 bases separated the two germline ends. The CDR3 length is 14 residues. The CDR3 DNA reads as TGCAGTGCTAGTGTGGAGGGGTCCGGCACTGAAGCTTTCTTT. Amino acid sequence: CSASVEGSGTEAFF.

The chain couples TRBV27 to TRBJ1-5, with D perhaps matching TRBD1 (6 bases). This CDR3 has 15 amino acids. V lost 4 bases to trimming and J lost 4 bases, with 14 bases between them. Germline CDR1 reads MNHEY; CDR2 reads SMNVEV (reference sequence). The chain's CDR3 is CASSSSQGWNQPQHF. The CDR3 nucleotides are TGTGCCAGCAGTTCCTCACAGGGCTGGAATCAGCCCCAGCATTTT.

This clone was picked up a small number of times. The chain couples TRBV5-1 to TRBJ2-1; D perhaps matches TRBD2 (7 bases). From germline, CDR1 is SGHRS and CDR2 YFSETQ. V lost 10 bases and J lost 8, with 22 bases in between. This CDR3 is 14 amino acids long. This chain's CDR3 is CASNGGGALDEQFF. DNA for the CDR3: TGCGCCTCTAACGGTGGGGGGGCGCTTGATGAGCAGTTCTTC.

The chain links TRBV5-1 to TRBJ1-2; 7 bases match TRBD1. Germline V gives CDR1 SGHRS, CDR2 YFSETQ. The CDR3 extends over 15 amino acids. Losses at the gene ends were 2 bases for V and 3 bases for J; bases not matched to a gene: 7. The CDR3 DNA sequence: TGCGCCAGCAGCTTCGGGACAGTACTCGACTATGGCTACACCTTC. Translating it yields CASSFGTVLDYGYTF.

This clone was counted a few times. The CDR3 sequence is CASSLDTSRVLTF. In DNA form, the CDR3 reads TGTGCCAGCAGTTTAGATACTTCCCGGGTCCTGACTTTC. The genes are TRBV12-3 or TRBV12-4 and TRBJ2-6; D gene uncertain. V lost 1 base to trimming and J lost 13 bases, with 11 bases between them. The CDR3 has 13 amino acids.

The chain joins TRBV4-2 to TRBJ2-1; D remains ambiguous. From germline, CDR1 is LGHNA and CDR2 YNFKEQ. The CDR3 length is 15 residues. V dropped 3 bases and J dropped 0 bases, with 9 bases sitting between them. DNA of the CDR3: TGTGCCAGCAGCCAGACCTGGCCCTCCTACAATGAGCAGTTCTTC. This codes for CASSQTWPSYNEQFF.

The V and J genes are TRBV10-1 and TRBJ2-7; 9 bases agree with TRBD1. In germline, CDR1 is WNHNN, CDR2 SYGVQD (reference sequence). Germline trimming cut 0 bases from V and 4 bases from J; bases unmatched to any gene: 7. The CDR3 runs to 16 residues. In DNA, the CDR3 is TGCGCCAGCAGTGAGTCGAACGACAGGGGGACGTACGAGCAGTACTTC. It specifies CASSESNDRGTYEQYF.

This clone was recorded once. The chain links TRBV6-1 to TRBJ2-2; D uncertain. Germline values: CDR1 MNHNS, CDR2 SASEGT. The length of the CDR3 is 13 residues. Trimming removed 3 bases from V and 4 bases from J, with 6 bases in between. The CDR3 sequence: CASSELTTGELFF. The CDR3 DNA is TGTGCCAGCAGTGAGTTAACCACCGGGGAGCTGTTTTTT.

The rearrangement links TRBV28 to TRBJ2-1; D may be TRBD1 (8 bases). The CDR3 loop spans 13 amino acids. With 3 bases removed from V and 10 bases from J, the gap between germline ends came to 13 bases. Germline CDR1 MDHEN, CDR2 SYDVKM. As DNA, the CDR3 is TGTGCCAGCAGTTTGTACAGGGGGGGAGAGCAGTTCTTC. Protein product: CASSLYRGGEQFF.

The chain is built from TRBV5-1 and TRBJ2-2, with 8 bases matching TRBD1. The CDR3 runs 15 residues. Trimming cost V 6 bases and J 3 bases; bases outside gene matches: 7. Germline CDR1 is SGHRS and CDR2 is YFSETQ. CDR3 loop: CASKIGTGHTGELFF. The CDR3 DNA reads TGCGCCAGCAAGATTGGGACAGGACACACCGGGGAGCTGTTTTTT.

The rearrangement uses TRBV7-9 and TRBJ1-1, with 8 bases identical to TRBD1. The CDR3 contains 13 residues. The V segment lost 5 bases and the J segment 4 bases; nucleotides outside the gene matches: 3. CDR1 SEHNR and CDR2 FQNEAQ come from the germline V gene (reference sequence). CDR3 nucleotide sequence: TGTGCCAGCAGCGCACAGGGGGGCACTGAAGCTTTCTTT. It yields the protein CASSAQGGTEAFF.

The V gene is TRBV3-1 (or the pseudogene TRBV3-2), the J gene TRBJ2-2; D is undetermined. There are 12 residues in the CDR3. Germline assignment: CDR1 LGHDT and CDR2 YNNKEL (reference sequence). Trimming took 1 base from V and 7 from J, leaving 4 bases between them. The CDR3 here is CASSQVVGELFF. CDR3 in DNA: TGTGCCAGCAGCCAAGTTGTCGGGGAGCTGTTTTTT.

This rearrangement joins TRBV3-1 (or the pseudogene TRBV3-2) to TRBJ1-6; D not certain. The germline V gene has CDR1 LGHDT and CDR2 YNNKEL (reference sequence). Trimming stripped 0 bases from V and 10 bases from J, with 7 bases between. This CDR3 has 13 amino acids. The CDR3 DNA sequence: TGTGCCAGCAGCCAAGAGCCGGGATCACCCCTCCACTTT. Translation: CASSQEPGSPLHF.

The chain joins TRBV7-2 to TRBJ2-1; TRBD2 matches at 13 bases. The V segment lost 10 bases and the J segment 4 bases; nucleotides outside the gene matches: 13. The germline gives CDR1 SGHTA, CDR2 FQGNSA. The CDR3 has 17 residues. CDR3 sequence reads: CAITLAGGPGVYNEQFF. DNA for the CDR3: TGTGCCATTACACTAGCGGGGGGGCCTGGGGTGTACAATGAGCAGTTCTTC.

This chain links TRBV7-9 with TRBJ2-7, with D possibly being TRBD1 or TRBD2 (5 bases each). CDR3 length: 13 amino acids. Trimming pared 4 bases from V and 3 bases from J, leaving 10 bases between. Germline values: CDR1 SEHNR, CDR2 FQNEAQ (reference sequence). The DNA of the CDR3 is TGTGCCAGCAGCTCGGGACGGATCTACGAGCAGTACTTC. Residues: CASSSGRIYEQYF.

The chain combines TRBV5-1 with TRBJ1-1, with D possibly being TRBD1 (5 bases). The V gene lost 4 bases and the J gene lost 1 base, with 11 bases spanning the gap. Germline lookup yields CDR1 SGHRS and CDR2 YFSETQ. The CDR3 sequence is 14 residues long. CDR3 in DNA: TGCGCCAGCAGCCCCGGTGGGGGGAACACTGAAGCTTTCTTT. Translated, it gives CASSPGGGNTEAFF.

The chain is built from TRBV9 and TRBJ2-5; TRBD1 or TRBD2 may be the D gene (6 bases each). The germline V and J ends were trimmed by 2 bases and 5 bases, with 16 bases remaining between them. The CDR3 contains 15 residues. Looked up from germline, CDR1 is SGDLS and CDR2 is YYNGEE. DNA of the CDR3: TGTGCCAGCAGCGTCAGCGCTCGAGGGGGGGAGACCCAGTACTTC. Translation gives CASSVSARGGETQYF.

This chain joins TRBV10-1 and TRBJ2-1; D remains ambiguous. The CDR3 is 17 amino acids. Germline V gives CDR1 WNHNN, CDR2 SYGVQD (reference sequence). V was shortened by 4 bases and J by 1 base, with 17 bases between the two germline ends. The CDR3 protein is CASSVSWAVRSYNEQFF. The CDR3 DNA reads TGCGCCAGCAGTGTGTCCTGGGCGGTTCGTTCCTACAATGAGCAGTTCTTC.

The genes are TRBV7-9 and TRBJ1-2, with D maybe TRBD1 (5 bases). CDR1 and CDR2 (germline): SEHNR, FQNEAQ (reference sequence). Trimming stripped 5 bases from V and 3 bases from J, with 16 bases between. There are 15 residues in the CDR3. CDR3 loop: CASSPQGVGDYGYTF. The CDR3 nucleotides are TGTGCCAGCAGCCCTCAAGGGGTCGGTGACTATGGCTACACCTTC.

The chain uses TRBV6-5 and TRBJ2-2; 8 nucleotides line up with TRBD2. This CDR3 spans 16 amino acids. Trimming removed 0 bases from V and 5 bases from J; junction bases left unmatched: 5. Germline V lookup: CDR1 MNHEY, CDR2 SVGAGI. DNA for the CDR3: TGTGCCAGCAGTTACTCGCTAGCGGGTTTAACCGGGGAGCTGTTTTTT. Its translation is CASSYSLAGLTGELFF.

This clone came up once. The genes are TRBV4-1 and TRBJ2-3; D unresolved. Germline lookup yields CDR1 MGHRA and CDR2 YSYEKL. V was trimmed by 2 bases and J by 3 bases, leaving 15 bases between them. The CDR3 runs to 16 residues. CDR3 DNA: TGCGCCAGCAGCCAAATAAAGGGCGTCAAGACAGATACGCAGTATTTT. Amino acid sequence: CASSQIKGVKTDTQYF.

V is TRBV3-1 (or the pseudogene TRBV3-2) and J is TRBJ2-7, with 9 bases aligning to TRBD1. Germline trimming cut 3 bases from V and 2 bases from J; bases unmatched to any gene: 2. The germline V gene encodes CDR1 LGHDT and CDR2 YNNKEL (reference sequence). The CDR3 sequence is 14 residues long. CDR3: CASSQRDRAYEQYF. In DNA form, the CDR3 reads TGTGCCAGCAGCCAGCGGGACAGGGCCTACGAGCAGTACTTC.

The rearrangement uses TRBV27 and TRBJ2-7; D remains unclear. This CDR3 is 11 amino acids long. V lost 6 bases to trimming and J lost 5 bases, with 8 bases between them. Germline lookup yields CDR1 MNHEY and CDR2 SMNVEV (reference sequence). CDR3 nucleotide sequence: TGTGCCAGCAGATGGGAAGACGAGCAGTACTTC. Its protein product is CASRWEDEQYF.